These T cell receptor beta chains were read from a single sample in a study of T-cell reconstitution after alpha-beta-depleted transplantation in children. Via MiXCR, TCRdb re-called the PCR reads, giving one row per CDR3 protein. The table lists a few hundred thousand distinct CDR3 sequences, 8.5% to 10% of them singletons. The sample in question was PBMCs from the stem cell graft donor, obtained from the stem cell graft. Receptors were obtained from a human donor who donated a stem cell graft to a child with acute lymphoblastic leukemia. The CDR3 runs from the conserved cysteine through the conserved F or W. The D gene is left open where the match is weak. Not all rows give a size; the values are once, few, many and, for expanded clones, a class.

clone size	V gene	D gene	J gene	CDR3 protein	CDR3 DNA
many	TRBV5-1	TRBD1	TRBJ1-1	CASSWGQAEAFF	TGCGCCAGCAGCTGGGGACAGGCAGAAGCTTTCTTT
-	TRBV20-1	-	TRBJ2-7	CSARRQSYEQYF	TGCAGTGCTAGGCGGCAGTCCTACGAGCAGTACTTC
few	TRBV6-2/TRBV6-3	-	TRBJ2-1	CASSYVGDFNNEQFF	TGTGCCAGCAGTTATGTAGGGGACTTCAACAATGAGCAGTTCTTC
many	TRBV27	-	TRBJ2-3	CASSSPDFLQYF	TGTGCCAGCAGTTCCCCGGACTTTCTTCAGTATTTT
-	TRBV5-1	-	TRBJ2-3	CASSLTGNTDTQYF	TGCGCCAGCAGCTTAACAGGGAACACAGATACGCAGTATTTT
-	TRBV10-3	-	TRBJ1-5	CAISDSEEDFRENQPQHF	TGTGCCATCAGTGATTCCGAGGAGGACTTCCGGGAGAATCAGCCCCAGCATTTT
-	TRBV12-3/TRBV12-4	-	TRBJ2-1	CASSFRAQQFF	TGTGCCAGCAGTTTCAGGGCCCAGCAGTTCTTC
many	TRBV6-2/TRBV6-3	TRBD1	TRBJ2-1	CASIRQGVFSYNEQFF	TGTGCCAGCATTCGGCAGGGGGTGTTCTCCTACAATGAGCAGTTCTTC
many	TRBV30	-	TRBJ2-7	CAWSVGQIYEQYF	TGTGCCTGGAGTGTAGGGCAGATCTACGAGCAGTACTTC
-	TRBV7-7	-	TRBJ2-3	CASSPGPDPHTQYF	TGTGCCAGCAGCCCTGGGCCGGATCCACATACGCAGTATTTT
-	TRBV5-4	-	TRBJ2-1	CASSSSEAEQFF	TGTGCCAGCAGCTCTAGCGAAGCTGAGCAGTTCTTC
-	TRBV12-3/TRBV12-4	-	TRBJ1-4	CASSLWTSEKLFF	TGTGCCAGCAGTTTATGGACAAGTGAAAAACTGTTTTTT
few	TRBV10-3	-	TRBJ2-7	CAIGNRDRSYEQYF	TGTGCCATCGGAAACCGAGACAGGTCCTACGAGCAGTACTTC
many	TRBV7-2	TRBD2	TRBJ2-3	CASTPGLFTDTQYF	TGTGCCAGCACGCCGGGACTATTCACAGATACGCAGTATTTT
-	TRBV30	-	TRBJ1-5	CAWSVGQPQHF	TGTGCCTGGAGTGTGGGACAGCCCCAGCATTTT
many	TRBV7-2	-	TRBJ2-7	CASSLTGYEQYF	TGTGCCAGCAGCTTGACAGGCTACGAGCAGTACTTC